This T cell receptor (beta chain) was identified in a study of cytotoxic CD8 clonotypes in ibrutinib-treated CLL. Study conclusions and caveats: Public clonotypes occurred uncommonly; on treatment, they contracted or remained stable. T-cell clonality at baseline went above that of age-matched healthy donors and rose and fell with circulating CD8+ T-cell counts.

With regard to this clone: Antigen: not known.

Germline V lookup: CDR1 MNHEY, CDR2 SVGAGI. V gave up 3 bases and J gave up 3 bases, with 12 bases separating them. This CDR3 has 14 amino acids. Here immunoSEQ multiplex PCR was the method, and the copy in TCRdb shows in-frame clones only, minus some. The sample shows 57,000 or so clones, roughly 54% of them seen only once. This material consisted of PBMCs, taken at disease progression, from a patient treated with ibrutinib. This sequence was found in a human donor with chronic lymphocytic leukemia. The J gene is TRBJ2-7, the V gene TRBV6-5; D not certain. The CDR3: CASSYGRQDYEQYF. The CDR3 DNA reads as TGTGCCAGCAGTTATGGTAGGCAGGACTACGAGCAGTACTTC.